These T cell receptor beta chains were read from a single sample in a study of blood T cell repertoires in COVID-19. The method was immunoSEQ multiplex PCR; TCRdb's version includes in-frame clones alone and lacks a portion of them. Of more than 130,000 clones listed, about 80% are singletons. The sequencing input was peripheral blood. These receptors were obtained from a human donor in a cohort sampled during active COVID-19. Each CDR3 is given with its conserved first and last residue. A D gene is named only where the DNA matches it firmly. Size is omitted from some rows. Given values are once, few, many or a class for expanded clones.

clone_size,j_call,v_call,d_call,cdr3_aa,cdr3_nt
NA,TRBJ2-7,TRBV11-1,TRBD2,CASSSAVGASGAYEQYF,TGTGCCAGCAGCTCAGCGGTGGGGGCTAGCGGGGCCTACGAGCAGTACTTC
few,TRBJ1-2,TRBV25-1,NA,CASSESGGGYTF,TGTGCCAGCAGTGAATCGGGAGGTGGCTACACCTTC
NA,TRBJ1-2,TRBV4-2,TRBD1,CASSQEGGNYGYTF,TGTGCCAGCAGCCAAGAAGGGGGCAACTATGGCTACACCTTC
NA,TRBJ1-3,TRBV5-5,NA,CASSFASGAGNTIYF,TGTGCCAGCAGCTTTGCCTCGGGGGCTGGAAACACCATATATTTT
NA,TRBJ2-5,TRBV11-3,NA,CASSLGEGVVETQYF,TGTGCCAGCAGCTTAGGCGAAGGGGTGGTCGAGACCCAGTACTTC
NA,TRBJ1-2,TRBV6-5,TRBD1,CASSRGQGTYGYTF,TGTGCCAGCAGTCGCGGACAGGGTACCTATGGCTACACCTTC
NA,TRBJ1-5,TRBV6-5,NA,CASRQGSWGNQPQHF,TGTGCCAGCAGACAGGGCTCCTGGGGAAATCAGCCCCAGCATTTT
NA,TRBJ1-6,TRBV2,TRBD1,CASSRQGIHNSPLHF,TGTGCCAGCAGTCGACAGGGGATACATAATTCACCCCTCCACTTT
NA,TRBJ1-2,TRBV27,TRBD1,CASSYRGGYGYTF,TGTGCCAGCAGTTACAGGGGTGGCTATGGCTACACCTTC
NA,TRBJ2-1,TRBV9,TRBD2,CASGLAGGGDEQFF,TGTGCCAGCGGTTTAGCGGGGGGAGGGGATGAGCAGTTCTTC
NA,TRBJ2-5,TRBV2,TRBD2,CASRGYRGGGETQYF,TGTGCCAGCAGAGGATATCGGGGGGGCGGAGAGACCCAGTACTTC
NA,TRBJ2-1,TRBV5-1,TRBD1,CASYRDRAYNEQFF,TGCGCCAGCTACCGGGACAGGGCCTACAATGAGCAGTTCTTC
NA,TRBJ2-7,TRBV10-3,NA,CAISGQTSNYEQYF,TGTGCCATCAGTGGTCAAACTAGCAACTACGAGCAGTACTTC
few,TRBJ2-5,TRBV11-2,TRBD2,CASSLAGGAMETQYF,TGTGCCAGCAGCTTAGCCGGGGGGGCAATGGAGACCCAGTACTTC
few,TRBJ2-3,TRBV7-9,NA,CASSSPGRFGADTQYF,TGTGCCAGCAGCTCCCCGGGGAGGTTCGGGGCAGATACGCAGTATTTT
few,TRBJ2-7,TRBV4-1,TRBD1,CASSQEPTGTGEFYEQYF,TGCGCCAGCAGCCAAGAACCCACCGGGACAGGGGAATTTTACGAGCAGTACTTC
once,TRBJ1-1,TRBV6-4,TRBD1,CASSDYRGEAFF,TGTGCCAGCAGTGACTACAGGGGAGAAGCTTTCTTT